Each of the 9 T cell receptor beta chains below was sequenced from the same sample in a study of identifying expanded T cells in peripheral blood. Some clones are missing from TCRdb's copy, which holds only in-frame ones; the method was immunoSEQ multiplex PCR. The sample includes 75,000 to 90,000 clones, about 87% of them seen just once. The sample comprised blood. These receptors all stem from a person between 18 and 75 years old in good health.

The DNA for the CDR3 is TGTGCCAGCAGCCGCGGGGACCACGGGTTTCCGTACTTC. Amino acid sequence: CASSRGDHGFPYF. The chain uses TRBV4-2 and TRBJ2-4, with D possibly TRBD2 on 6 matching bases. Between the trimmed V and J ends, which lost 4 bases and 15 bases, there was a span of 19 bases. CDR3 size: 13 residues. Germline CDR1 is LGHNA and CDR2 is YNFKEQ.

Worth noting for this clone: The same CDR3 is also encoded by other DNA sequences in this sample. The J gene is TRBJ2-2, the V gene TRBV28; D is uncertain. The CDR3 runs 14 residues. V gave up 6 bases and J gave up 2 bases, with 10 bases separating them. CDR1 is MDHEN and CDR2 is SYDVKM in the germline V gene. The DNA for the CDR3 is TGTGCCAGCAGAACCGGGCAAAACACCGGGGAGCTGTTTTTT. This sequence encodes CASRTGQNTGELFF.

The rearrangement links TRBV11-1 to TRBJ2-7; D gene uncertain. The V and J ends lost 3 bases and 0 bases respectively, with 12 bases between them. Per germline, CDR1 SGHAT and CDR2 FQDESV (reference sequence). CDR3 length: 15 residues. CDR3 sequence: CASSFTGLSSYEQYF. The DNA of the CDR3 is TGTGCCAGCAGCTTCACGGGTCTCAGCTCCTACGAGCAGTACTTC. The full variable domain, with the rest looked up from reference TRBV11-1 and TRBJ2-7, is EAEVAQSPRYKITEKSQAVAFWCDPISGHATLYWYRQILGQGPELLVQFQDESVVDDSQLPKDRFSAERLKGVDSTLKIQPAELGDSAMYLCASSFTGLSSYEQYFGPGTRLTVT.

CDR3 residues: CACAGRINSGLHF. The CDR3 bases are TGTGCCTGCGCGGGACGGATTAATTCAGGCCTCCACTTT. The chain links TRBV30 to TRBJ1-6; tentatively, D is TRBD1 (5 bases). V lost 6 bases to trimming and J lost 15 bases, with 21 bases between them. Germline CDR1 GTSNPN, CDR2 SVGIG (reference sequence). The CDR3 totals 13 residues.

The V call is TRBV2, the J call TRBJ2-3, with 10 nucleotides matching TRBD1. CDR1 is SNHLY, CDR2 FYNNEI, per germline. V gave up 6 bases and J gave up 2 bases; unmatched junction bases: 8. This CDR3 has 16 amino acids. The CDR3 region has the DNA TGTGCCAGCAGCCCGGGACAGGGGTACCTCACAGATACGCAGTATTTT. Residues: CASSPGQGYLTDTQYF.

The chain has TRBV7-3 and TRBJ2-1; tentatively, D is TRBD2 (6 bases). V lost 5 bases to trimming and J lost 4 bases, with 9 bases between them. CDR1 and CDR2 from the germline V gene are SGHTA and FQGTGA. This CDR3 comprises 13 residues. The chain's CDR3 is CASSPGTYNEQFF. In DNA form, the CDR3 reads TGTGCCAGCAGCCCCGGGACTTACAATGAGCAGTTCTTC.

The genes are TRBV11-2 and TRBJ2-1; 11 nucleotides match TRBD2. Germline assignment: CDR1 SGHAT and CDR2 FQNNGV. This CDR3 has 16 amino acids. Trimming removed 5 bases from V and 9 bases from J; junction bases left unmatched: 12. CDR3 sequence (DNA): TGTGCCAGCAGCCCCCTTTTCGGGCTAGCGGGAGGTGAGCAGTTCTTC. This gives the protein CASSPLFGLAGGEQFF.

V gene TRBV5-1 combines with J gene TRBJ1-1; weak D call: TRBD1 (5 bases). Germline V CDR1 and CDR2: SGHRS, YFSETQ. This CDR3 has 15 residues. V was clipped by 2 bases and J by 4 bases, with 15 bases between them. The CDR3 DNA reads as TGCGCCAGCAGCTTTGGGGGGAGCAGAAGCACTGAAGCTTTCTTT. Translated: CASSFGGSRSTEAFF.

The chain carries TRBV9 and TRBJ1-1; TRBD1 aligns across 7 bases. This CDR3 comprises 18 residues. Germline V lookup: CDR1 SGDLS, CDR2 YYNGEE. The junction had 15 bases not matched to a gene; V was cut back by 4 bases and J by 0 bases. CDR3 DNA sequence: TGTGCCAGCAGCCCCAGCGGAGGGGGCAAGTTCATGAACACTGAAGCTTTCTTT. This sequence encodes CASSPSGGGKFMNTEAFF.